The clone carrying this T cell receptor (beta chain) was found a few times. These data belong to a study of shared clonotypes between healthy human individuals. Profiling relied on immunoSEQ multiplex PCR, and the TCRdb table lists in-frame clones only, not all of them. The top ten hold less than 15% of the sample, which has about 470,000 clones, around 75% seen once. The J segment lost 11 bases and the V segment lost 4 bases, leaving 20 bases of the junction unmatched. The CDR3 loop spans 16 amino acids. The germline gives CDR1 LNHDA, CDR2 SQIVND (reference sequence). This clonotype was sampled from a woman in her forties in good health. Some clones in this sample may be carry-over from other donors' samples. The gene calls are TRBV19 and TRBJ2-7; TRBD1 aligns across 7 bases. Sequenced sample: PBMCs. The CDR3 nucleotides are TGTGCCAGTAGTACCCGACAGGGTACTGGTACGATTTCGAAGTACTTC. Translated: CASSTRQGTGTISKYF.